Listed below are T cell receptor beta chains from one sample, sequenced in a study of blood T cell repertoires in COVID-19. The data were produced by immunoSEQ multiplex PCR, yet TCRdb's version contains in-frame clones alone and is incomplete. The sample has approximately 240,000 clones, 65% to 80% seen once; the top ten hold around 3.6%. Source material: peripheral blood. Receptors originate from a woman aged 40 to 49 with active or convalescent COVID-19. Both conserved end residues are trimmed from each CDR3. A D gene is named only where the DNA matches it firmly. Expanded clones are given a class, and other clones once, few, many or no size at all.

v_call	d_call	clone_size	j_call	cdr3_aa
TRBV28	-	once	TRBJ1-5	ASSPNLLLKDSNQPQH
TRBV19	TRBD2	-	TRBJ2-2	ASNIGGGAGELF
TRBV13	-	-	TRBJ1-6	ASSWGPSREPLH
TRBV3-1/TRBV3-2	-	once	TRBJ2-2	ASSPRQQNIGELF
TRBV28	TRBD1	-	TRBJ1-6	ASHRQGAGVYNSPLH
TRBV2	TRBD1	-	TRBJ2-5	ASSDRPRGQRETQY
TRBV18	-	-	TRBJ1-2	ASSPGPYGYT
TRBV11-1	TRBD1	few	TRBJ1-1	ASSSQGASGTEAF
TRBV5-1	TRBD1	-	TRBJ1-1	ASSSKQGAGTEAF
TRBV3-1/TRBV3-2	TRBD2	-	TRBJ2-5	ASSQGTSGVLQETQY
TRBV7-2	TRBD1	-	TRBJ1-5	ASSFKTGFNQPQH
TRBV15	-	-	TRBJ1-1	ATSLGGVAEAF
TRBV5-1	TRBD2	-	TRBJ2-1	ASSLGITSGSYNEQF
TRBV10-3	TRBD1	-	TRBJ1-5	AIQQGADQPQH
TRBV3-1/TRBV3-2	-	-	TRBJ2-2	ASSFSRGWGTGELF
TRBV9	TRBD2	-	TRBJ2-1	ASSGVLAGHNEQF
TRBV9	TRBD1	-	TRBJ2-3	ASSPGQSTDTQY
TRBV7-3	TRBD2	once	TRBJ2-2	ASSSRGGWNTGELF
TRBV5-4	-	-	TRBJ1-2	ASSRAGANYGYT
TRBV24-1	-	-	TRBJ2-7	ATSDGGGYEQY
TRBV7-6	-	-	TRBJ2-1	ASSLAGGPYNEQF
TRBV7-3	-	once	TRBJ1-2	ASSLGERYGYT
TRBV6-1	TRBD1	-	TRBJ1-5	ASSEETGRYQPQH
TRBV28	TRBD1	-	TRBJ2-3	AGNRGSQDTQY
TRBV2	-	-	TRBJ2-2	ASSSPDRSYTGELF
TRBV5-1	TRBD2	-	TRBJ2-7	ASSLLRGGNRYEQY
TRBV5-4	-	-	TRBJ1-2	ASSLDRANYGYT
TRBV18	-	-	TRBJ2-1	ASSPVPQGHEQF
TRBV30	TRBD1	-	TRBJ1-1	AWRPGQGWTEAF
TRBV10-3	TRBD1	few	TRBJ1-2	AITTDRGAYGYT
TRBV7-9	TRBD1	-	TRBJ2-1	ASSSWTGNEQF
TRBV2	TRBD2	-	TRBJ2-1	ASSPWGASGGWNEQF
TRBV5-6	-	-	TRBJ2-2	ASSLRGELF
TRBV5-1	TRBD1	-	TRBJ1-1	ASSLGTGVPTEAF
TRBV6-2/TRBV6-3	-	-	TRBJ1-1	ASSHGRGGTEAF
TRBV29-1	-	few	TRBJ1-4	SVEWQGRLF
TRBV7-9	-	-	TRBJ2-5	ASKHVAERQETQY